This T cell receptor beta chain derives from a study of blood T cells in healthy people across ages. Study-wide findings and caveats: PBMCs that were unsorted prevented a conclusive naive versus antigen-experienced comparison. TCR beta diversity, measured per million T cells, fell in a roughly linear way with age.

For the second PCR, which ran for about 6 to 11 cycles, a sample-barcoded 5' primer and a J-beta primer mix were used. Each cDNA was tagged by a template-switch adaptor containing 12 random nucleotides. TCRdb fed the 5' RACE reads into MiXCR, producing one record per CDR3 protein. The table includes around 850,000 distinct CDR3 sequences, around 36% detected once. Comment on this clonotype: Its antigen is as yet unknown.

Total RNA, at least 5 micrograms per sample, was extracted from PBMCs. Trimming removed 1 base at V and 4 bases at J, with 11 bases between. CDR1 is DFQATT and CDR2 is SNEGSKA in the germline V gene (reference sequence). This CDR3 region has 14 residues. The J gene is TRBJ2-1, the V gene TRBV20-1; D unresolved. The receptor's source is a man aged 18 to 35 in good health. Sequencing input: blood. DNA of the CDR3: TGCAGTGCTAGAGTTACAGTCCTTTACAATGAGCAGTTCTTC. Translation gives CSARVTVLYNEQFF.